This is a list of T cell receptor beta chains from one sample in a study of vaccination effects on CD4 cells after COVID-19. Sequencing used immunoSEQ multiplex PCR; TCRdb keeps in-frame clones, though not all of them. This table holds around 81,000 clones, roughly 80% found once. Their antigens remain unidentified. The specimen comprised CD4+ T cells from PBMCs cultured with HCoV-OC43 spike peptides, sampled after COVID-19 vaccination. Receptors originate from a human donor who received a COVID-19 vaccine. Both conserved end residues are part of each CDR3. Each record gives: V gene, J gene, clone size, D gene, CDR3 protein, CDR3 DNA. D genes are given only for firm matches. Expanded clones are given a class, and other clones once, few, many or no size at all.

TRBV19	TRBJ1-2	-	-	CASELRGRGNRQGHGYTF	TGTGCCAGTGAGCTACGGGGCCGGGGGAACCGGCAGGGCCATGGCTACACCTTC
TRBV24-1	TRBJ2-1	-	-	CATSVDRAANEQFF	TGTGCCACCAGTGTCGATAGGGCGGCCAATGAGCAGTTCTTC
TRBV29-1	TRBJ2-2	few	TRBD1	CSAQTGTNTGELFF	TGCAGCGCCCAGACAGGGACGAACACCGGGGAGCTGTTTTTT
TRBV2	TRBJ1-2	-	-	CASRSDWGYGYTF	TGTGCCAGCAGGTCGGATTGGGGCTATGGCTACACCTTC
TRBV5-6	TRBJ2-5	few	TRBD1	CASSLPGTVQETQYF	TGTGCCAGCAGCTTGCCGGGGACAGTACAAGAGACCCAGTACTTC
TRBV7-3	TRBJ2-3	-	-	CASSDAGPGTGTDTQYF	TGTGCCAGCAGCGACGCTGGGCCCGGGACTGGCACAGATACGCAGTATTTT
TRBV19	TRBJ2-2	-	-	CASSILRVSLPGELFF	TGTGCCAGTAGTATACTCCGGGTGTCGCTTCCCGGGGAGCTGTTTTTT
TRBV24-1	TRBJ1-5	-	TRBD1	CATSDSQGFSNQPQHF	TGTGCCACCAGTGATTCACAGGGGTTTAGCAATCAGCCCCAGCATTTT
TRBV5-8	TRBJ1-1	-	-	CASRGGKSNTEAFF	TGTGCCAGCAGGGGAGGGAAATCGAACACTGAAGCTTTCTTT
TRBV19	TRBJ1-1	-	-	CASSTPSYRGTEAFF	TGTGCCAGTAGTACCCCCAGCTACCGGGGCACTGAAGCTTTCTTT
TRBV4-1	TRBJ1-1	few	-	CASSQSGVTEAFF	TGCGCCAGCAGCCAATCAGGGGTGACTGAAGCTTTCTTT
TRBV6-5	TRBJ1-5	-	-	CASSQTGLSNQPQHF	TGTGCCAGCAGCCAGACGGGACTGAGCAATCAGCCCCAGCATTTT
TRBV7-3	TRBJ2-3	-	TRBD1	CASSNRGGTDTQYF	TGTGCCAGCAGCAACAGGGGGGGCACAGATACGCAGTATTTT
TRBV7-2	TRBJ1-1	-	-	CASSPPGGANTEAFF	TGTGCCAGCAGCCCACCGGGGGGGGCGAACACTGAAGCTTTCTTT
TRBV12-3/TRBV12-4	TRBJ1-4	-	-	CASSLRTEKLFF	TGTGCCAGCAGTTTACGTACAGAAAAACTGTTTTTT
TRBV29-1	TRBJ2-5	-	-	CSVVSGQETQYF	TGCAGCGTTGTCTCAGGCCAAGAGACCCAGTACTTC
TRBV21-1	TRBJ1-3	few	-	CASSQSCLSRTGGSGNTIYF	TGTGCCAGCAGCCAAAGTTGCCTTTCTCGGACAGGGGGATCTGGAAACACCATATATTTT